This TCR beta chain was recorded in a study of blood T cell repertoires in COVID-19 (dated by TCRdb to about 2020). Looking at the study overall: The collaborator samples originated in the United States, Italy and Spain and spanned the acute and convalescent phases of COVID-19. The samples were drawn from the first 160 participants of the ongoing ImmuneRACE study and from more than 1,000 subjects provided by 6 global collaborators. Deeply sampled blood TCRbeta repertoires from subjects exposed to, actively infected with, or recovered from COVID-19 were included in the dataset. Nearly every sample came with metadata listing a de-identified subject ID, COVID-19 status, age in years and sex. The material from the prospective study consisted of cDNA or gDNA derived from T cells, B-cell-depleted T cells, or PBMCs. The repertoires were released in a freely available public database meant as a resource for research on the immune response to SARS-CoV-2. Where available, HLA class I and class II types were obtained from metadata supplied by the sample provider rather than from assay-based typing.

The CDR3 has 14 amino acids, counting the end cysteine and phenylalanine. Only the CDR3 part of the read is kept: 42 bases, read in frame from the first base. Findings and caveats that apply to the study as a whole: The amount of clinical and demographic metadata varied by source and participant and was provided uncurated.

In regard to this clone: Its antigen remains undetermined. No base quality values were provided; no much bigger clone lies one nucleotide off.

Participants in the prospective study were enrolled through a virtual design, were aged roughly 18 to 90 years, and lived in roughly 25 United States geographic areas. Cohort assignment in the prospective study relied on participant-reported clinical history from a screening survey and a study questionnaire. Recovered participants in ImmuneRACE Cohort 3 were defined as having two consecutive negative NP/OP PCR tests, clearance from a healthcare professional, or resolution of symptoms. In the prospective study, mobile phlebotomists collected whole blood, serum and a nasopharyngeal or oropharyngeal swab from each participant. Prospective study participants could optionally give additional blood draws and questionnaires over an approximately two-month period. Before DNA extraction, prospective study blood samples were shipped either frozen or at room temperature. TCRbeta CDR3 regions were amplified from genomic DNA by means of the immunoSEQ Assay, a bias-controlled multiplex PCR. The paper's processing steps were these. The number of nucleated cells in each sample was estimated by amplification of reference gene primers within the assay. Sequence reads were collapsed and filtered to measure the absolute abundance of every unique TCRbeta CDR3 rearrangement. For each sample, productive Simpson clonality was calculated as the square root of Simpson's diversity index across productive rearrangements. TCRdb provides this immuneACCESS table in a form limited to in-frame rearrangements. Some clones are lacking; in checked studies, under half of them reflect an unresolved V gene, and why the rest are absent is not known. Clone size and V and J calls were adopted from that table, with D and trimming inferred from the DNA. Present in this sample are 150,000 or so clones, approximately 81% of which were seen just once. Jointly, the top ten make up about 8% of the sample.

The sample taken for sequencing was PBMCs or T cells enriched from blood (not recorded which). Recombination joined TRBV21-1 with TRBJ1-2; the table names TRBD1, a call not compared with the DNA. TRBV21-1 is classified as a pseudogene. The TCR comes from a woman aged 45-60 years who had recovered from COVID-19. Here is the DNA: TGTGCCAGCAGCGGACAGGGGTATGACTATGGCTACACCTTC. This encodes CASSGQGYDYGYTF.